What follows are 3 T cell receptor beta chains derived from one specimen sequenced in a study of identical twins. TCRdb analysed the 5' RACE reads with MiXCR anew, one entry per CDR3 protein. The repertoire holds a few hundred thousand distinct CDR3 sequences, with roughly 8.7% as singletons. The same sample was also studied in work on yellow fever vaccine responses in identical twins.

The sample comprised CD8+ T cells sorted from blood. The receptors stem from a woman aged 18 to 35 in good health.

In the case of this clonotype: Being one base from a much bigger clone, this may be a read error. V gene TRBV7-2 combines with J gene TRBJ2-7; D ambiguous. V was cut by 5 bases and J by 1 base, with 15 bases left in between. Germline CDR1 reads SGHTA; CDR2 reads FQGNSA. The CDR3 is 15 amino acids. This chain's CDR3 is CASSEGSSPSYEQYF. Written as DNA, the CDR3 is TGTGCCAGCAGCGAAGGGTCTTCCCCTTCCTACGAGCAGTACTTC.

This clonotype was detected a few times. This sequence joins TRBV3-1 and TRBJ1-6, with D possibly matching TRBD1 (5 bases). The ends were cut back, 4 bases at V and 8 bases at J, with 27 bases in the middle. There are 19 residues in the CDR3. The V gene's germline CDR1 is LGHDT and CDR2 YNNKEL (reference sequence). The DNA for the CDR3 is TGTGCCAGCAGCCTATTCCTTTCCGGGACTCAAATTGGGGATTCACCCCTCCACTTT. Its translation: CASSLFLSGTQIGDSPLHF.

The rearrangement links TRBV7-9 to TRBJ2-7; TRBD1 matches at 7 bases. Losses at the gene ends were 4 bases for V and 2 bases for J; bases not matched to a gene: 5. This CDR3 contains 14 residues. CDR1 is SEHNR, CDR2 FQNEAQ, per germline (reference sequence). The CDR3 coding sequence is TGTGCCAGCAGCTCCGGACAGGAAACCTACGAGCAGTACTTC. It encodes CASSSGQETYEQYF.